The T cell receptor beta chain described here comes from a study of T cell responses to AZD1222 COVID-19 vaccine. This CDR3 has 15 amino acids. CDR1 and CDR2 from the germline V gene are LNHDA and SQIVND (reference sequence). Trimming stripped 1 base from V and 3 bases from J, with 7 bases between. Points from the study as a whole: The span of vaccine-associated CD4 TCRs extended across spike, with dominance at 160-218 and 743-854. Repertoire samples came only from after the peak T cell response. It should be noted that donors were predominantly white British and more often female, and clonal diversity was possibly underestimated. The breadth and depth of Spike-specific TCRs increased once two AZD1222 doses had been given.

About this clone itself: Its matching antigen is unknown.

The protocol was immunoSEQ multiplex PCR, while the TCRdb copy is restricted to in-frame clones and leaves out a portion. The data contain approximately 110,000 clones, more than 65% of them singletons. The chain is built from TRBV19 and TRBJ2-6; D uncertain. The specimen was peripheral blood, collected on day 0 of AZD1222 vaccination. This TCR came from an adult in good health. CDR3: CASSIGLLGANVLTF. CDR3 sequence (DNA): TGTGCCAGTAGTATAGGTCTACTTGGGGCCAACGTCCTGACTTTC.